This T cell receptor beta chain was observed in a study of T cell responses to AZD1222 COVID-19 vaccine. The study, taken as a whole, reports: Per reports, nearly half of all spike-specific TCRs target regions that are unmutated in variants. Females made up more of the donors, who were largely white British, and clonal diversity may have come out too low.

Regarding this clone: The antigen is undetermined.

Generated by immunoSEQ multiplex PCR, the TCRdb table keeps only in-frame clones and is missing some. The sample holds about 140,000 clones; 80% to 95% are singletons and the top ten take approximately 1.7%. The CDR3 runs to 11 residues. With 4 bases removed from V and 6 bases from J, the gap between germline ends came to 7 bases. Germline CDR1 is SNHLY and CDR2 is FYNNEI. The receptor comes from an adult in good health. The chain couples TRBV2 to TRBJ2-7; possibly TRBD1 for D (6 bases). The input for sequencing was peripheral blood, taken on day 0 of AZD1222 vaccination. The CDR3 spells CASSVDSEQYF. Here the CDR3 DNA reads TGTGCCAGCAGTGTGGACAGCGAGCAGTACTTC.